This TCR beta chain comes out of a study of cytomegalovirus exposure and HLA in healthy donors. PCR involved 60 Vbeta and 13 Jbeta primers. Original processing methods: Approximately 78 million unique TCR beta chains, about 10 million of them shared, were counted by a later analysis. Sequencing was performed with immunoSEQ multiplex PCR; in TCRdb, only in-frame clones are kept and a portion is missing. The DNA gave D and trimming, while V, J and clone size come from that table. The table lists 130,000 to 150,000 clones, about 74% of them singletons. Per the germline V gene, CDR1 is SNHLY and CDR2 is FYNNEI. This CDR3 contains 12 residues. V was clipped by 4 bases and J by 4 bases, with 5 bases between them.

Sequencing was done on a sample of PBMCs. This rearrangement joins TRBV2 to TRBJ2-1; D perhaps matches TRBD1 (5 bases). This TCR was sampled from a woman aged 40-49 years in good health and CMV-seronegative. The CDR3 DNA sequence: TGTGCCAGCAGTGGGACATACAATGAGCAGTTCTTC. Amino acid sequence: CASSGTYNEQFF.